One and the same sample provided the 8 T cell receptor beta chains below, sequenced in a study of cytomegalovirus exposure and HLA in healthy donors. It was with 60 Vbeta and 13 Jbeta primers that the PCR ran. Clones were read by immunoSEQ multiplex PCR, and TCRdb kept only the in-frame ones, dropping some. The table records 150,000 to 200,000 clones, about 85% of them present only once. The sequenced sample consisted of PBMCs. The receptors stem from a woman aged 50 to 65 in good health and CMV-seronegative.

The V and J genes are TRBV7-3 and TRBJ2-7, with a possible D match to TRBD1 (7 bases). The CDR3 spans 15 residues. V was shortened by 6 bases and J by 2 bases, with 17 bases between the two germline ends. Germline values: CDR1 SGHTA, CDR2 FQGTGA. The CDR3 DNA sequence: TGTGCCAGCAGTCCCGCCGCGGGGACAGCCTACGAGCAGTACTTC. It translates to CASSPAAGTAYEQYF.

This chain connects TRBV7-9 to TRBJ1-1; D unresolved. Trimming stripped 4 bases from V and 0 bases from J, with 12 bases between. Per germline, CDR1 SEHNR and CDR2 FQNEAQ (reference sequence). The CDR3 totals 15 residues. The CDR3 nucleotides read TGTGCCAGCAGCTCTTGGCGGGCTTTGAACACTGAAGCTTTCTTT. Its translation: CASSSWRALNTEAFF.

The chain recombines TRBV6-5 with TRBJ1-1, with 11 nucleotides matching TRBD1. This CDR3 comprises 14 residues. Germline V gene sequence: CDR1 MNHEY, CDR2 SVGAGI. V gave up 5 bases and J gave up 4 bases; unmatched junction bases: 3. The CDR3 DNA follows: TGTGCCAGCAGTCCGGGGACAGGGGGCACTGAAGCTTTCTTT. Its protein is CASSPGTGGTEAFF.

This clone is a singleton in its sample. This chain joins TRBV10-3 and TRBJ2-1; 10 nucleotides agree with TRBD2. After removal of 0 bases from V and 4 bases from J, the junction contained 15 bases not matched to a gene. CDR1 and CDR2 (germline): ENHRY, SYGVKD. This CDR3 comprises 20 residues. The CDR3 reads CAISESKASGSLTLYNEQFF. For the CDR3, the DNA is TGTGCCATCAGTGAGTCAAAGGCTAGCGGGAGCCTCACATTATACAATGAGCAGTTCTTC.

The chain links TRBV5-1 to TRBJ2-1, with 11 bases identical to TRBD2. V lost 2 bases, J lost 7 bases, and 14 bases stayed unmatched. The CDR3 is made up of 18 amino acids. The germline gives CDR1 SGHRS, CDR2 YFSETQ. CDR3 residues: CASSFTTSGLAGSNEQFF. Written as DNA, the CDR3 is TGCGCCAGCAGCTTCACGACCTCAGGACTAGCGGGTTCGAATGAGCAGTTCTTC.

The V and J genes are TRBV28 and TRBJ2-7; D is uncertain. The V and J ends lost 6 bases and 0 bases respectively, with 12 bases between them. The CDR3 is made up of 14 amino acids. Germline lookup yields CDR1 MDHEN and CDR2 SYDVKM. In DNA form, the CDR3 reads TGTGCCAGCAGGGGCAGGATATTCTCCTACGAGCAGTACTTC. As protein: CASRGRIFSYEQYF.

The chain couples TRBV5-1 to TRBJ2-1; TRBD2 might be the D (6 bases). The V and J ends lost 0 bases and 6 bases respectively, with 16 bases between them. Germline V lookup: CDR1 SGHRS, CDR2 YFSETQ. The CDR3 length is 16 residues. The CDR3 nucleotides are TGCGCCAGCAGCTTGGCCACGGGAGCCTTACGCAATGAGCAGTTCTTC. Its translation: CASSLATGALRNEQFF.

This chain links TRBV7-9 with TRBJ2-7; 10 bases align to TRBD1. Germline V lookup: CDR1 SEHNR, CDR2 FQNEAQ (reference sequence). V was clipped by 6 bases and J by 7 bases; unmatched bases: 3. The CDR3 is 12 residues long. Here the CDR3 reads CASRDRGGEQYF. The DNA of the CDR3 is TGTGCCAGCAGGGACAGGGGGGGGGAGCAGTACTTC. Combining the CDR3 with reference TRBV7-9 and TRBJ2-7 gives the whole variable domain DTGVSQNPRHKITKRGQNVTFRCDPISEHNRLYWYRQTLGQGPEFLTYFQNEAQLEKSRLLSDRFSAERPKGSFSTLEIQRTEQGDSAMYLCASRDRGGEQYFGPGTRLTVT.